This T cell receptor (beta chain) was captured by sequencing in a study of T cells in Graves' hyperthyroidism and ophthalmopathy. The ends were cut back, 6 bases at V and 4 bases at J, with 21 bases in the middle. CDR3 length equals 15 residues. Germline-derived CDR1 and CDR2 are DFQATT and SNEGSKA (reference sequence). TCR beta CDR3 region amplification was performed from RNA transcripts. First-round RT-PCR with HTBI primers amplified the TCR CDR3 region. TCRdb itself ran the multiplex PCR reads through MiXCR, one entry per CDR3 protein. This sample carries 550,000 to 700,000 distinct CDR3 sequences, 35% to 55% of them seen once, and the ten largest clones take around 19%.

The source material was peripheral blood or thyroid tissue (not recorded which). This receptor was identified in an adult woman with Graves' disease, either hyperthyroidism or ophthalmopathy (not recorded which). The V gene is TRBV20-1, the J gene TRBJ1-1; possible D gene TRBD1, 5 bases. CDR3 coding DNA: TGCAGTGCGAGCCAAACCGGGACCACAGCCACTGAAGCTTTCTTT. Encoded protein: CSASQTGTTATEAFF.